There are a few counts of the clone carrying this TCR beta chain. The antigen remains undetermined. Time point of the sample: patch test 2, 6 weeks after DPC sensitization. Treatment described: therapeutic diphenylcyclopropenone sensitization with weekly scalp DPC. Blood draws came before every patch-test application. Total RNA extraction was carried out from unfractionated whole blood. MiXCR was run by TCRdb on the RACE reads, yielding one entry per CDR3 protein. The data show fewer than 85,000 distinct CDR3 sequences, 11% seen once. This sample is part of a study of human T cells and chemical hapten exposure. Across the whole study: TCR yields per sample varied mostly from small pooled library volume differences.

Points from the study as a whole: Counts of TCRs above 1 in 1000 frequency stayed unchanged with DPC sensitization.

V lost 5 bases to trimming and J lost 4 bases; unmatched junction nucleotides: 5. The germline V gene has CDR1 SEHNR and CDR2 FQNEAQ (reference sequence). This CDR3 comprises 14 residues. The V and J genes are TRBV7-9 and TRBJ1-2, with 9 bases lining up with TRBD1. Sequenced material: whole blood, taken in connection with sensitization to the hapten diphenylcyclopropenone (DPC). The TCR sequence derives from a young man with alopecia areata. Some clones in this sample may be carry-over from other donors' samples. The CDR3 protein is CASSRTGAGYGYTF. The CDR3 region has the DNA TGTGCCAGCAGCCGGACAGGGGCGGGCTATGGCTACACCTTC.